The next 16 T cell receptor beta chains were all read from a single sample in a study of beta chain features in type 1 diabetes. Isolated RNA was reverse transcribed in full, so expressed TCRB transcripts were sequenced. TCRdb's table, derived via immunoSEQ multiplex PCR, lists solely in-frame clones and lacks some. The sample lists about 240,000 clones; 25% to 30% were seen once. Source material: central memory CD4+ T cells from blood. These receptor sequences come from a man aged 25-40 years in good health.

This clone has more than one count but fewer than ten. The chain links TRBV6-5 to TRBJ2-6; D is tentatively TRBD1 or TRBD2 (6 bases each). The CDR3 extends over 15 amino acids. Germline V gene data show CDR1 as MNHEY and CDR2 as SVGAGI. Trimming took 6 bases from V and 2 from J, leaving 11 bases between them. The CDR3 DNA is TGTGCCAGCAGACAGGGAGGTACTGGGGCCAACGTCCTGACTTTC. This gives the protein CASRQGGTGANVLTF.

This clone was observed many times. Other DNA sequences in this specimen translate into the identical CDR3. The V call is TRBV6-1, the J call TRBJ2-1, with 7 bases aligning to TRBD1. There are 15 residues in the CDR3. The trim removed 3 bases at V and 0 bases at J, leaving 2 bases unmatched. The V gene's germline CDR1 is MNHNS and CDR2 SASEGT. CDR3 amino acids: CASSEGQYSYNEQFF. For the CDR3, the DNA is TGTGCCAGCAGTGAGGGACAGTACTCCTACAATGAGCAGTTCTTC.

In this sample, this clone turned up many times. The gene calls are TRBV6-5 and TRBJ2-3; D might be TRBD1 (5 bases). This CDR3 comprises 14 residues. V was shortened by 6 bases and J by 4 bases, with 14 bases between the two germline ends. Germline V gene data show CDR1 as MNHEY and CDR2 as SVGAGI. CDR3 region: CASRQVASADTQYF. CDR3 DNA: TGTGCCAGCAGACAGGTTGCAAGCGCAGATACGCAGTATTTT.

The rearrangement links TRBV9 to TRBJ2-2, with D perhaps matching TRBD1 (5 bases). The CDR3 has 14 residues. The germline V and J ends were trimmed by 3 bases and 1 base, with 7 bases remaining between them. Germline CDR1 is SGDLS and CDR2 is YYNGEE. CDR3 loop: CASSATGNTGELFF. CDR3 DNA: TGTGCCAGCAGCGCCACAGGGAACACCGGGGAGCTGTTTTTT.

CDR3 in amino acids: CASSVLDNEQFF. CDR3 nucleotide sequence: TGTGCCAGCAGCGTACTAGACAATGAGCAGTTCTTC. The chain recombines TRBV9 with TRBJ2-1, with D uncertain. Between the trimmed V and J ends, which lost 1 base and 5 bases, there was a span of 4 bases. This CDR3 spans 12 amino acids. Per germline, CDR1 SGDLS and CDR2 YYNGEE.

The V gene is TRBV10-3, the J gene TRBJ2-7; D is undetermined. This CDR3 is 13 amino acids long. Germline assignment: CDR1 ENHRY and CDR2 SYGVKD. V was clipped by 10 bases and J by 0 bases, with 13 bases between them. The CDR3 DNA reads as TGTGCCACCCTCAGTTCTGGCTCCTACGAGCAGTACTTC. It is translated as CATLSSGSYEQYF.

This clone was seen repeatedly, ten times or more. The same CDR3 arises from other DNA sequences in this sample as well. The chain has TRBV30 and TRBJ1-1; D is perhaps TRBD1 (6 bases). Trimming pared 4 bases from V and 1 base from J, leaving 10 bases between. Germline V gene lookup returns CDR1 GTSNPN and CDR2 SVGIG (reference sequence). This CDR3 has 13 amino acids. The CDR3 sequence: CAWKEQGNTEAFF. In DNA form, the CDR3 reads TGTGCCTGGAAAGAACAGGGGAACACTGAAGCTTTCTTT.

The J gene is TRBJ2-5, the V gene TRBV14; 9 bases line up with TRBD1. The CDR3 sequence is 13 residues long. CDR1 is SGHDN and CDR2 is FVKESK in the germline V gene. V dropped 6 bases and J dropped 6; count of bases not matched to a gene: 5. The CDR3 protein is CASRRTGVQTQYF. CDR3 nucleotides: TGTGCCAGCAGGAGGACAGGGGTACAGACCCAGTACTTC.

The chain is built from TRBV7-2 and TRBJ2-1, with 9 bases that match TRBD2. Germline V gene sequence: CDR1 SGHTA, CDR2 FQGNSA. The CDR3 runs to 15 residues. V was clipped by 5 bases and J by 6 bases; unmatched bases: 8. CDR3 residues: CASSVSGGTGNEQFF. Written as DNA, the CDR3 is TGTGCCAGCAGCGTAAGCGGGGGGACGGGCAATGAGCAGTTCTTC. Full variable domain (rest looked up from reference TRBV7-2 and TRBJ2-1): GAGVSQSPSNKVTEKGKDVELRCDPISGHTALYWYRQSLGQGLEFLIYFQGNSAPDKSGLPSDRFSAERTGGSVSTLTIQRTQQEDSAVYLCASSVSGGTGNEQFFGPGTRLTVL.

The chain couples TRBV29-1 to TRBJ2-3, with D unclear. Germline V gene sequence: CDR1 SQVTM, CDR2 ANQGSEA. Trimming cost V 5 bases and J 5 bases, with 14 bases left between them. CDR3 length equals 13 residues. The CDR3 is CSVKKTTEDTQYF. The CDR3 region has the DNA TGCAGCGTTAAAAAAACAACAGAAGATACGCAGTATTTT.

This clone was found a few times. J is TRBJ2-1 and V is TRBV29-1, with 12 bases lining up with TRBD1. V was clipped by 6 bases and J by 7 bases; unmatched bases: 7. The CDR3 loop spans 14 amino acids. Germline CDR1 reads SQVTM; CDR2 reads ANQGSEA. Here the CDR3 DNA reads TGCAGCGTGGGGACAGGGGGCAGGGGGAATGAGCAGTTCTTC. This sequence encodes CSVGTGGRGNEQFF.

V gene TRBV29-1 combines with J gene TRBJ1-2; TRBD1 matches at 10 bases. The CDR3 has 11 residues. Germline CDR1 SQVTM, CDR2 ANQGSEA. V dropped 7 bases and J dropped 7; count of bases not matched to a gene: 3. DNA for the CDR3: TGCAGCGCCGACAGGGGGCCTGGCTACACCTTC. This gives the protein CSADRGPGYTF.

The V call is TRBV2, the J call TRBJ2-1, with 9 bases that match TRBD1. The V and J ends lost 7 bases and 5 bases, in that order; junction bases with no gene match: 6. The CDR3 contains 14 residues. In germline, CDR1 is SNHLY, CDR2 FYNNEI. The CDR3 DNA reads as TGTGCCAGCACTACGGACAGGGGTAACAATGAGCAGTTCTTC. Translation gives CASTTDRGNNEQFF.

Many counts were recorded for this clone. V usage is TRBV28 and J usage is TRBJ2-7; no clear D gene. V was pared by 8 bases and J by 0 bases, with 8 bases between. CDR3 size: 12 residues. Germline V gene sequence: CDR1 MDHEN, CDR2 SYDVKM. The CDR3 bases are TGTGCCAGCCAAGCTGTCTCCTACGAGCAGTACTTC. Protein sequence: CASQAVSYEQYF.

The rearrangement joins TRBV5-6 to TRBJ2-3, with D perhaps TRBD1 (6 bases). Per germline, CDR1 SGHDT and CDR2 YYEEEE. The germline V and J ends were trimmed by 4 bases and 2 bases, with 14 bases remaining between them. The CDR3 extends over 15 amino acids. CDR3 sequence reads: CASSVAGTPTDTQYF. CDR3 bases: TGTGCCAGCAGCGTAGCAGGGACACCCACAGATACGCAGTATTTT. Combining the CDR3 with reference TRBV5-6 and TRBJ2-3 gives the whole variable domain DAGVTQSPTHLIKTRGQQVTLRCSPKSGHDTVSWYQQALGQGPQFIFQYYEEEERQRGNFPDRFSGHQFPNYSSELNVNALLLGDSALYLCASSVAGTPTDTQYFGPGTRLTVL.

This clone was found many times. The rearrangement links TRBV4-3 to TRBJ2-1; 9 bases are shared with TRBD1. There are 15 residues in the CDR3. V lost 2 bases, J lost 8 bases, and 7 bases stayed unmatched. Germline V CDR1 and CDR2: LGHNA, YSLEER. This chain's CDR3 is CASSQSGTGSYEQFF. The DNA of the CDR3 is TGCGCCAGCAGCCAATCCGGGACAGGGAGCTATGAGCAGTTCTTC.